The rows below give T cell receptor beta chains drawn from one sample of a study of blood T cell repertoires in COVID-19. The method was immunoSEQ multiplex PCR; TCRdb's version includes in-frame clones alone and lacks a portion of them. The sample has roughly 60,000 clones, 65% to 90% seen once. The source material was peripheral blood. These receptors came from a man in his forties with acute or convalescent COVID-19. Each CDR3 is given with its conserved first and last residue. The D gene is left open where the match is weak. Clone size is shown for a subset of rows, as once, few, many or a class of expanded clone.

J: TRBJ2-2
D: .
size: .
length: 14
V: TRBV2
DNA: TGTGCCAGCAGTGTGGCGGGGGCGCCCGGGGAGCTGTTTTTT
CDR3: CASSVAGAPGELFF

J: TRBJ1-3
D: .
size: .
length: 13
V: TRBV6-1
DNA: TGTGCCAGCAGTGAACGCAGGGTTAACACCATATATTTT
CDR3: CASSERRVNTIYF

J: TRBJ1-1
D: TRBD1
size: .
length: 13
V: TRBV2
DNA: TGTGCCAGCAGGAGACAGGGGAACACTGAAGCTTTCTTT
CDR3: CASRRQGNTEAFF

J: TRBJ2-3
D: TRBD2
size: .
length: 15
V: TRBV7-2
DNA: TGTGCCAGCAGCCCTAGCGGGGAACGCACAGATACGCAGTATTTT
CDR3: CASSPSGERTDTQYF

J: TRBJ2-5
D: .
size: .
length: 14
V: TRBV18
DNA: TGTGCCAGCTCACCGGCGGGAATTGAGGAGACCCAGTACTTC
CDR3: CASSPAGIEETQYF

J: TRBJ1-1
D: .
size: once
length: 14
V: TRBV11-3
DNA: TGTGCCAGCAGCTTATCAGGGCTTAACACTGAAGCTTTCTTT
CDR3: CASSLSGLNTEAFF

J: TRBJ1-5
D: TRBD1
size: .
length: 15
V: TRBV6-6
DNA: TGTGCCAGCAGTCGTCGGGACAGCAGCAATCAGCCCCAGCATTTT
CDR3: CASSRRDSSNQPQHF

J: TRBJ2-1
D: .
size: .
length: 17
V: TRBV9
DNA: TGTGCCAGCAGCCCACGTGGTAGCGGTACACCCTACAATGAGCAGTTCTTC
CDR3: CASSPRGSGTPYNEQFF

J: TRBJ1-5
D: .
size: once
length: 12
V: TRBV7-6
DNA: TGTGCCAGCAGCTTCATTAATCAGCCCCAGCATTTT
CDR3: CASSFINQPQHF

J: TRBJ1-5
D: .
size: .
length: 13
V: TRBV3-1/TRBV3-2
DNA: TGTGCCAGCAGCCAAGAAAGGGGCCCGCCCCAGCATTTT
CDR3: CASSQERGPPQHF

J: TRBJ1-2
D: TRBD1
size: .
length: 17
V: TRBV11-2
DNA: TGTGCCAGCAGCCTAGGGACAGGCGTCCCCGGAGATTCTGGCTACACCTTC
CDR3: CASSLGTGVPGDSGYTF

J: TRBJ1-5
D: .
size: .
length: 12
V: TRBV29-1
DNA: TGCAGCTATACGGCGGGAGGTGAGCCCCAGCATTTT
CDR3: CSYTAGGEPQHF

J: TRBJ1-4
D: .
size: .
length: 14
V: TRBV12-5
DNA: TGTGCTAGTGGTTGGGGGGGCACCGGAGAAAAACTGTTTTTT
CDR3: CASGWGGTGEKLFF

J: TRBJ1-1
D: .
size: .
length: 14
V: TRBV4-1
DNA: TGCGCCAGCAGCCTTCAGGGTGAGAACACTGAAGCTTTCTTT
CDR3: CASSLQGENTEAFF

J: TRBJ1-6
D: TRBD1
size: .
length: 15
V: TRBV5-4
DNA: TGTGCCAGCAGCCTGACAGGGGAAGGACGTTCACCCCTCCACTTT
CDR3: CASSLTGEGRSPLHF

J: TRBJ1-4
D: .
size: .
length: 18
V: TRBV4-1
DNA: TGCGCCAGCAGCCAAGATCAGAGGGGGGGAGCAACTAATGAAAAACTGTTTTTT
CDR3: CASSQDQRGGATNEKLFF

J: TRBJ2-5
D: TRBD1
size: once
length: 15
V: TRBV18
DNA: TGTGCCAGCTCACCTGGACAGGCTGGGGGAGAGACCCAGTACTTC
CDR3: CASSPGQAGGETQYF

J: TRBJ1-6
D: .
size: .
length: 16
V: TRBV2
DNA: TGTGCCAGCAAATCGGAGGGGTGGACCTATAATTCACCCCTCCACTTT
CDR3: CASKSEGWTYNSPLHF

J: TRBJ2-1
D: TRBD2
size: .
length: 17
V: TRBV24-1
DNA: TGTGCCACCAGTGATTTGACTAGCGGGGCGATCAACAATGAGCAGTTCTTC
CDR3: CATSDLTSGAINNEQFF

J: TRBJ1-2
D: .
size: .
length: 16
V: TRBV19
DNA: TGTGCCAGTAGTAACGGACAAGGGCGCCGATTCAATGGCTACACCTTC
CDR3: CASSNGQGRRFNGYTF

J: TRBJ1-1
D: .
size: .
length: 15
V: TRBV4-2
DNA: TGTGCCAGCAGCCAAGATCGGGGAAGGAACCTTGAAGCTTTCTTT
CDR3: CASSQDRGRNLEAFF

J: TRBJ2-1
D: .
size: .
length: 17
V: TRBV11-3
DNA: TGTGCCAGCAGCTTGCCCCTCCGGGGTGGCCGCTACAATGAGCAGTTCTTC
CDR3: CASSLPLRGGRYNEQFF

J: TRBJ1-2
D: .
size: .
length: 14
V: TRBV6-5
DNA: TGTGCCAGCAGTATTCAGGGTTCTAACTATGGCTACACCTTC
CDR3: CASSIQGSNYGYTF

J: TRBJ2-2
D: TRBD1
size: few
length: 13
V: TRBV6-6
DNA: TGTGCCAGCAGCGGACAGGGGATCGGGGAGCTGTTTTTT
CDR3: CASSGQGIGELFF

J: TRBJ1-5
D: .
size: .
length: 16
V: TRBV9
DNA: TGTGCCAGCAGCGTTGGGCCGGGGGGTAGTAATCAGCCCCAGCATTTT
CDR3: CASSVGPGGSNQPQHF

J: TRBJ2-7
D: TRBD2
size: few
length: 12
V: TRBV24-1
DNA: TGTGCCACCAGTGACCCCTGGGGGGGACAGTACTTC
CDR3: CATSDPWGGQYF

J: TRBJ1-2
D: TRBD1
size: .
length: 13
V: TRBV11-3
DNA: TGTGCCAGCAGCAAACGACAGGGGGCCAACAACACCTTC
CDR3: CASSKRQGANNTF

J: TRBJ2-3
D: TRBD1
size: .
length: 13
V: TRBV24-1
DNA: TGTGCCACCACGGGACAGGGAACAGATACGCAGTATTTT
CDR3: CATTGQGTDTQYF

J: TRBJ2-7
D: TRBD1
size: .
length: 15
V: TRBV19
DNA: TGTGCCAGTAGTACACAGGGGACCTACTCCTACGAGCAGTACTTC
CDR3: CASSTQGTYSYEQYF

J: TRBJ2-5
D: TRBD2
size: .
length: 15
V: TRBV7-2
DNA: TGTGCCAGCAGCTTCACTAGCGGGGAGAGCGAGACCCAGTACTTC
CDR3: CASSFTSGESETQYF

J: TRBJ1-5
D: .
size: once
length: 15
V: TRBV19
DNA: TGTGCCAGTAGTAATCTTGGACACCCAAATCAGCCCCAGCATTTT
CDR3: CASSNLGHPNQPQHF

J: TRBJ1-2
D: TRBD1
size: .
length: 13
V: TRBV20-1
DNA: TGCAGTGCTAGTCAGGGACAGGGGCTTGGCTACACCTTC
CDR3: CSASQGQGLGYTF

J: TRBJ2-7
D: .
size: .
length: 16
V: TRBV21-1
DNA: TGTGCCAGCAGCACACATGGGGCCGCCAGCTCCTACGAGCAGTACTTC
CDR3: CASSTHGAASSYEQYF

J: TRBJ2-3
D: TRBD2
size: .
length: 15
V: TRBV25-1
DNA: TGTGCCAGCAGTGAGGTAGCGGGGGGCACAGATACGCAGTATTTT
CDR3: CASSEVAGGTDTQYF

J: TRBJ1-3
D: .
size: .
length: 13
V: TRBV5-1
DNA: TGCGCCAGCAGCACCGGACCGGGAGACACCATATATTTT
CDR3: CASSTGPGDTIYF

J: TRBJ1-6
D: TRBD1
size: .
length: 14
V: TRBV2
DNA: TGTGCCAGCAACATGGACAGGGGGCCCTCACCCCTCCACTTT
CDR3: CASNMDRGPSPLHF

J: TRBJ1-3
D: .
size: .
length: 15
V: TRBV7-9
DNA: TGTGCCAGCAGCTTTACCAGGGAGGCTGGAAACACCATATATTTT
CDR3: CASSFTREAGNTIYF

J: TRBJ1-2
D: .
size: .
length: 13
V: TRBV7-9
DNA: TGTGCCAGCAGCTTAAGCAAGGGGGATGGCTACACCTTC
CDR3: CASSLSKGDGYTF

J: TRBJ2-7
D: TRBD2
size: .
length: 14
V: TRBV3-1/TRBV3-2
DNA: TGTGCCAGCAGCCAAGAGGGACTATACTACGAGCAGTACTTC
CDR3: CASSQEGLYYEQYF

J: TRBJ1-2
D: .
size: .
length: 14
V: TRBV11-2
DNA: TGTGCCAGCAACAAAGGGTCAGGGGTCTATGGCTACACCTTC
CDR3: CASNKGSGVYGYTF

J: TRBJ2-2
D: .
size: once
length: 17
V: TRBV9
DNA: TGTGCCAGCAGCGTATTGTCAGGGGTTTCGAACACCGGGGAGCTGTTTTTT
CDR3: CASSVLSGVSNTGELFF